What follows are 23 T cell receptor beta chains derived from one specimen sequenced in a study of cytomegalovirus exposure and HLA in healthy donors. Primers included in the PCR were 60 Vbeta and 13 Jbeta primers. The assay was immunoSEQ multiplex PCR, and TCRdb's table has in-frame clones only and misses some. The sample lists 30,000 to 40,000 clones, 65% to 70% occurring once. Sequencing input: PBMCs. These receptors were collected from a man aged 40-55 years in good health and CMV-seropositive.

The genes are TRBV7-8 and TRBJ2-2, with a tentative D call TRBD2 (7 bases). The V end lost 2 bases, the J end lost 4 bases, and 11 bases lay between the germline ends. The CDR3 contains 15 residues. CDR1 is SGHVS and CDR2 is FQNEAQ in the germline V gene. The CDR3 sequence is CASSLRGGSTGELFF. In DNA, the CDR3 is TGTGCCAGCAGCTTAAGGGGGGGGAGCACCGGGGAGCTGTTTTTT.

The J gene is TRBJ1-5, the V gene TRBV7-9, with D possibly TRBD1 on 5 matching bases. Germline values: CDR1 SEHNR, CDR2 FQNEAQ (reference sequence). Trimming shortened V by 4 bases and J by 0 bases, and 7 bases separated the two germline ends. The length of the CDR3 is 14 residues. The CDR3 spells CASSSDSSNQPQHF. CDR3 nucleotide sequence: TGTGCCAGCAGCTCCGACAGTAGCAATCAGCCCCAGCATTTT.

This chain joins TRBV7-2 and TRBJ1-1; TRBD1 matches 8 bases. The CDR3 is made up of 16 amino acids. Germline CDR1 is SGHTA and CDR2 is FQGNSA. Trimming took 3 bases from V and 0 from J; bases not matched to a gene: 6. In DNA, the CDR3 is TGTGCCAGCAGCTTTACAGGGGGGAGCATGAACACTGAAGCTTTCTTT. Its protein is CASSFTGGSMNTEAFF.

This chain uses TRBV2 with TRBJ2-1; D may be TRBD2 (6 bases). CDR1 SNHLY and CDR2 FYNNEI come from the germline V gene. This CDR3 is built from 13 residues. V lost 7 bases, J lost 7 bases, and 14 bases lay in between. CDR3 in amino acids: CASKGLDWNEQFF. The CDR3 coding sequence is TGTGCCAGCAAGGGACTGGACTGGAATGAGCAGTTCTTC.

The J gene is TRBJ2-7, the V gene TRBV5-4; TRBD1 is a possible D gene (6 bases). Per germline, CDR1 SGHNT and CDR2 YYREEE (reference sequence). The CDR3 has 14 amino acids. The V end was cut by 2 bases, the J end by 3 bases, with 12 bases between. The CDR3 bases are TGTGCCAGCAGCTTCCCGGGACAAGGCTACGAGCAGTACTTC. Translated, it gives CASSFPGQGYEQYF. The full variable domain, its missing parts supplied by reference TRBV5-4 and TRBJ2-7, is ETGVTQSPTHLIKTRGQQVTLRCSSQSGHNTVSWYQQALGQGPQFIFQYYREEENGRGNFPPRFSGLQFPNYSSELNVNALELDDSALYLCASSFPGQGYEQYFGPGTRLTVT.

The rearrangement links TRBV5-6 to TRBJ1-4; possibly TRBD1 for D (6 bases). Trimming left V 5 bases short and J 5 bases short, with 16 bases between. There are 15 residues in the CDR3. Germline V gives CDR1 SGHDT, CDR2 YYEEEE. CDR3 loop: CASSQTGFGNEKLFF. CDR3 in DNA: TGTGCCAGCAGTCAGACAGGTTTCGGGAATGAAAAACTGTTTTTT.

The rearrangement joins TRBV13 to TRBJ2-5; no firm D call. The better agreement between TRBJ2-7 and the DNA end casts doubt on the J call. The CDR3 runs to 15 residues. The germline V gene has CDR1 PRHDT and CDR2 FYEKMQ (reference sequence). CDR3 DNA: TGTGCCAGCAGCCCTCTCGGCCCCGACTCCTACGAGCAGTACTTC. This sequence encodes CASSPLGPDSYEQYF.

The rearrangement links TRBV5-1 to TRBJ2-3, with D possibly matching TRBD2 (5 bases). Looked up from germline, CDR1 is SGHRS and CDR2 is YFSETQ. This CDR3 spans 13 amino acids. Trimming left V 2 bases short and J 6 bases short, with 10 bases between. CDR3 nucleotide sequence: TGCGCCAGCAGCTTTGTAGGCGGGGATACGCAGTATTTT. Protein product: CASSFVGGDTQYF.

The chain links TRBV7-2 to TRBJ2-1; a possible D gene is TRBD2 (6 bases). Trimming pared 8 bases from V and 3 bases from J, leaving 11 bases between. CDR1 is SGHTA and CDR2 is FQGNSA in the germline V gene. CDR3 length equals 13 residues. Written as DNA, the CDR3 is TGTGCCAGCGGTCCCGGGGGCTACAATGAGCAGTTCTTC. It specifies CASGPGGYNEQFF.

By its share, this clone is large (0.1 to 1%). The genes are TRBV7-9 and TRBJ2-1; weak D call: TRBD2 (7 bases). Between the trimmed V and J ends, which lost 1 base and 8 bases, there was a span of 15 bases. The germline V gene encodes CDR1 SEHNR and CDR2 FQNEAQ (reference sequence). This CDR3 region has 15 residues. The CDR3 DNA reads TGTGCCAGCAGCTTAGAGGGGGGGTCGTTCGATGAGCAGTTCTTC. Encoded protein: CASSLEGGSFDEQFF.

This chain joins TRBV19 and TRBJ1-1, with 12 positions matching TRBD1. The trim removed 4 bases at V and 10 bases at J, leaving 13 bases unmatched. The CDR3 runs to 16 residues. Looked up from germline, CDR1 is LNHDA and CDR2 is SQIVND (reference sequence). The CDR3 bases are TGTGCCAGTAGTACACTCCGGGGACAGGGGGCGAAGGGAGCTTTCTTT. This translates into CASSTLRGQGAKGAFF.

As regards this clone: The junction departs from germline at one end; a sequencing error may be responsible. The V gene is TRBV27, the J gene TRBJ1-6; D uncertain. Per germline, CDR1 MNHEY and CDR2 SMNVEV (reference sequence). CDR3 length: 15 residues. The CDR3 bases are TGTGCCAGCAGTTTCGAACGCTCCTATAATTCCCCCCTCCACTTT. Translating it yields CASSFERSYNSPLHF.

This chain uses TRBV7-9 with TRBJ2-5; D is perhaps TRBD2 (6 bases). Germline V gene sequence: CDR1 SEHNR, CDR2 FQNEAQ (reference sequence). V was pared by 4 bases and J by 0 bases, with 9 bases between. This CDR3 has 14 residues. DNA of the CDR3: TGTGCCAGCAGCTACCGCGGGGACCAAGAGACCCAGTACTTC. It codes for CASSYRGDQETQYF.

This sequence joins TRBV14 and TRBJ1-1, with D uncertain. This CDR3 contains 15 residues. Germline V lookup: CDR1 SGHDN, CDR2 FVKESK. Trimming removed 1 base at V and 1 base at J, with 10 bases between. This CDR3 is CASSQAGLGNTEAFF. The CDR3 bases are TGTGCCAGCAGCCAAGCTGGGCTGGGGAACACTGAAGCTTTCTTT.

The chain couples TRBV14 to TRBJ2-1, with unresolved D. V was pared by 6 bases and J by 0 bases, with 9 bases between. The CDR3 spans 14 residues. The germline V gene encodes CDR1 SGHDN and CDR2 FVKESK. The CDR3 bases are TGTGCCAGCAGTACTCTCAACTCCTACAATGAGCAGTTCTTC. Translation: CASSTLNSYNEQFF.

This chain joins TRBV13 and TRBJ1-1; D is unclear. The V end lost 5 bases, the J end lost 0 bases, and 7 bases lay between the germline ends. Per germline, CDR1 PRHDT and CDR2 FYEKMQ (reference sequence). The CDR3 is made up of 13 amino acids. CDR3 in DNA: TGTGCCAGCAGCCGCAGGTTGAACACTGAAGCTTTCTTT. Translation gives CASSRRLNTEAFF.

This chain's CDR3 is CASSLNLRATNEKLFF. The CDR3 DNA is TGTGCCAGCAGCTTGAACCTTAGAGCAACTAATGAAAAACTGTTTTTT. V gene TRBV7-9 combines with J gene TRBJ1-4, with D uncertain. Germline lookup yields CDR1 SEHNR and CDR2 FQNEAQ (reference sequence). This CDR3 has 16 amino acids. V lost 3 bases, J lost 0 bases, and 11 bases lay in between. The complete variable domain, with remaining parts taken from reference TRBV7-9 and TRBJ1-4, reads DTGVSQNPRHKITKRGQNVTFRCDPISEHNRLYWYRQTLGQGPEFLTYFQNEAQLEKSRLLSDRFSAERPKGSFSTLEIQRTEQGDSAMYLCASSLNLRATNEKLFFGSGTQLSVL.

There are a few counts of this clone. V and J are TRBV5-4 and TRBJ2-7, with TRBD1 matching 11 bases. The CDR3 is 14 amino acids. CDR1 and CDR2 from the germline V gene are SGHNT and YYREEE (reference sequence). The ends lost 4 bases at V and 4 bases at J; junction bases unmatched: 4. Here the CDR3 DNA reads TGTGCCAGCAGCCCCGGGACAGGGGGTTACGAGCAGTACTTC. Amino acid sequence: CASSPGTGGYEQYF.

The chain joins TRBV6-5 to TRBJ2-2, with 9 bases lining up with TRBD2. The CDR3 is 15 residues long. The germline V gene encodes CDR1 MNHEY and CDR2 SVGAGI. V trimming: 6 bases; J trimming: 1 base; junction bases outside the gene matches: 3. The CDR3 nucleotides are TGTGCCAGCAGGACAGCGGGGGGGAACACCGGGGAGCTGTTTTTT. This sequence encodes CASRTAGGNTGELFF.

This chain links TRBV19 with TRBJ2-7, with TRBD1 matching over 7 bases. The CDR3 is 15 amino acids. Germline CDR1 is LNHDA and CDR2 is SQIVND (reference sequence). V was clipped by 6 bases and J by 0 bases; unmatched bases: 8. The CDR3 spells CASSRTGSSSYEQYF. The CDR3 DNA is TGTGCCAGTAGCCGGACAGGTTCCAGCTCCTACGAGCAGTACTTC.

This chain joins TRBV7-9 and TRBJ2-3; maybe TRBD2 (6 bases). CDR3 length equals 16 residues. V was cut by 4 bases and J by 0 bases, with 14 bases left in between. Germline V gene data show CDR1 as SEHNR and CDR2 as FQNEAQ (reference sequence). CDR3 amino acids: CASSSRPGTSTDTQYF. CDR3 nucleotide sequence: TGTGCCAGCAGCTCCCGTCCCGGGACTAGCACAGATACGCAGTATTTT.

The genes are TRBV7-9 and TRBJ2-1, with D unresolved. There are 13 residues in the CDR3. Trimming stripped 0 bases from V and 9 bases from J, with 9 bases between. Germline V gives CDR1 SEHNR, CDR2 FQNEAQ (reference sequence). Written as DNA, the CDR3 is TGTGCCAGCAGCTTAGCCCAGTACGTTGAGCAGTTCTTC. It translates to CASSLAQYVEQFF.

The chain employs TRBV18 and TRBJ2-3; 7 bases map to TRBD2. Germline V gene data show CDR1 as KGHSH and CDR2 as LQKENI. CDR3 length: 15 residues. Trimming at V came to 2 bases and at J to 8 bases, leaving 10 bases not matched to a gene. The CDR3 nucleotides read TGTGCCAGCTCACCAAGCGGGGAGGTCCTCTCTACGCAGTATTTT. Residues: CASSPSGEVLSTQYF.